These 23 T cell receptor beta chains were sequenced from one sample in a study of CD8 T cells in Susac syndrome. The authors reverse transcribed roughly 0.5 to 1 ug RNA with random hexamers. TCRdb processed the immunoSEQ multiplex PCR reads anew with MiXCR; each CDR3 protein has one entry. Of 110,000 or so distinct CDR3 sequences listed, 85% to 95% are singletons. The sequenced sample was CD4+ T cells from PBMCs. The receptors originated from a human donor with multiple sclerosis.

This clonotype has just one count. The chain recombines TRBV19 with TRBJ1-1; D is undetermined. Germline CDR1 reads LNHDA; CDR2 reads SQIVND (reference sequence). The CDR3 length is 13 residues. V was clipped by 6 bases and J by 11 bases, with 19 bases between them. The CDR3 region is CASSQPGHAIAFF. DNA of the CDR3: TGTGCCAGTAGCCAACCCGGCCACGCAATTGCTTTCTTT.

The chain is built from TRBV12-3 or TRBV12-4 and TRBJ2-5; 7 nucleotides match TRBD1. Trimming removed 6 bases from V and 2 bases from J; junction bases left unmatched: 6. This CDR3 contains 14 residues. DNA of the CDR3: TGTGCCAGCAGACTTGGGACAGCTCAAGAGACCCAGTACTTC. Translating gives CASRLGTAQETQYF.

As regards this clonotype: An end of the junction does not agree with germline; a read error may underlie this. V usage is TRBV5-6 and J usage is TRBJ1-1; D is possibly TRBD1 (6 bases). CDR3 length: 12 amino acids. Looked up from germline, CDR1 is SGHDT and CDR2 is YYEEEE. The CDR3 nucleotides are TGTGCCAGCAAGGGTGGGGGGCCTGAAGCCTTCTTT. Amino acid sequence: CASKGGGPEAFF.

V is TRBV15 and J is TRBJ2-4; 8 bases are shared with TRBD1. Germline-derived CDR1 and CDR2 are LNHNV and YYDKDF (reference sequence). The CDR3 extends over 15 amino acids. With 3 bases clipped from V and 4 bases from J, the junction kept 5 bases outside the gene matches. The DNA of the CDR3 is TGTGCCACCAGCAGCCCCGGGACAGGAAAAAACATTCAGTACTTC. Amino acids: CATSSPGTGKNIQYF.

The V gene is TRBV7-2, the J gene TRBJ1-3, with no clear D. With 5 bases removed from V and 3 bases from J, the gap between germline ends came to 8 bases. Per germline, CDR1 SGHTA and CDR2 FQGNSA. This CDR3 has 13 residues. The CDR3 loop is CASSLYSGNTIYF. CDR3 in DNA: TGTGCCAGCAGCCTCTACAGTGGAAACACCATATATTTT.

The chain is built from TRBV5-1 and TRBJ2-7; D tentatively reads TRBD1 or TRBD2 (7 bases each). Trimming removed 7 bases at V and 7 bases at J, with 18 bases between. This CDR3 contains 13 residues. CDR1 and CDR2 (germline): SGHRS, YFSETQ. The CDR3 region is CASSTDREGEQYF. CDR3 coding DNA: TGCGCCAGCTCTACAGACAGGGAGGGGGAGCAGTACTTC.

This clonotype was seen a single time. J is TRBJ2-5 and V is TRBV9; D is undetermined. CDR3 length: 14 residues. Germline CDR1 reads SGDLS; CDR2 reads YYNGEE. V was pared by 0 bases and J by 5 bases, with 11 bases between. CDR3: CASSVDVLQETQYF. The CDR3 DNA is TGTGCCAGCAGCGTAGACGTTCTGCAGGAGACCCAGTACTTC.

The chain employs TRBV7-8 and TRBJ1-1; D is uncertain. The CDR3 is made up of 14 amino acids. CDR1 is SGHVS, CDR2 FQNEAQ, per germline. Trimming cost V 5 bases and J 4 bases, with 14 bases left between them. The CDR3 region is CASSVRNFGTEAFF. The CDR3 DNA sequence: TGTGCCAGCAGCGTAAGGAATTTTGGCACTGAAGCTTTCTTT.

The chain employs TRBV7-9 and TRBJ2-5; 8 bases are shared with TRBD1. This CDR3 comprises 13 residues. Germline CDR1 and CDR2: SEHNR and FQNEAQ (reference sequence). The trim removed 3 bases at V and 5 bases at J, leaving 2 bases unmatched. The CDR3 sequence: CASSLNRGETQYF. The DNA of the CDR3 is TGTGCCAGCAGCTTGAACAGGGGGGAGACCCAGTACTTC.

The rearrangement links TRBV7-9 to TRBJ2-3; tentative D call: TRBD1 (5 bases). Germline V CDR1 and CDR2: SEHNR, FQNEAQ (reference sequence). Deletions cut 0 bases from V and 6 bases from J, with 13 bases between. The CDR3 length is 15 residues. The CDR3 bases are TGTGCCAGCAGCTTAGCGGTAGGGGCGCGGGATACGCAGTATTTT. Residues: CASSLAVGARDTQYF.

The CDR3 reads CASLSGRMNTEAFF. The CDR3, as DNA: TGTGCCAGCCTTTCTGGGCGGATGAACACTGAAGCTTTCTTT. The genes are TRBV6-5 and TRBJ1-1; D gene ambiguous. Trimming removed 8 bases from V and 0 bases from J, with 13 bases in between. Germline V gives CDR1 MNHEY, CDR2 SVGAGI. The CDR3 extends over 14 amino acids.

This clonotype was picked up a small number of times. The chain couples TRBV7-2 to TRBJ2-7, with a possible D match to TRBD1 (6 bases). V was trimmed by 4 bases and J by 1 base, leaving 11 bases between them. This CDR3 comprises 14 residues. Germline values: CDR1 SGHTA, CDR2 FQGNSA. CDR3 nucleotides: TGTGCCAGCAGCTCGAACAGGGATTCCTACGAGCAGTACTTC. Protein product: CASSSNRDSYEQYF.

The rearrangement joins TRBV20-1 to TRBJ2-1, with D possibly being TRBD2 (7 bases). Germline V gene sequence: CDR1 DFQATT, CDR2 SNEGSKA (reference sequence). Trimming pared 3 bases from V and 2 bases from J, leaving 14 bases between. The CDR3 has 15 residues. CDR3 region: CSASGPGGTYNEQFF. The CDR3 DNA reads TGCAGTGCTAGCGGACCGGGGGGCACCTACAATGAGCAGTTCTTC.

V usage is TRBV7-2 and J usage is TRBJ1-2; D might be TRBD1 (6 bases). V dropped 4 bases and J dropped 1 base, with 22 bases sitting between them. The CDR3 spans 18 residues. Germline values: CDR1 SGHTA, CDR2 FQGNSA. The CDR3 region is CASSSRGGREGFNYGYTF. The CDR3 DNA sequence: TGTGCCAGCAGCTCCCGCGGGGGCAGGGAGGGATTTAACTATGGCTACACCTTC.

This clonotype was detected only once. V and J are TRBV13 and TRBJ1-1; D remains unclear. The ends were cut back, 1 base at V and 0 bases at J, with 9 bases in the middle. CDR3 size: 15 residues. Looked up from germline, CDR1 is PRHDT and CDR2 is FYEKMQ (reference sequence). This chain's CDR3 is CASSLARDMNTEAFF. CDR3 in DNA: TGTGCCAGCAGCTTAGCTCGGGATATGAACACTGAAGCTTTCTTT.

This clonotype has only one observation. The chain has TRBV20-1 and TRBJ1-2; D is possibly TRBD1 (6 bases). Germline V CDR1 and CDR2: DFQATT, SNEGSKA (reference sequence). The V end lost 0 bases, the J end lost 4 bases, and 12 bases lay between the germline ends. The CDR3 contains 14 residues. As DNA, the CDR3 is TGCAGTGCTAGAGATCGAACAGGGTCCTATGGCTACACCTTC. Translating it yields CSARDRTGSYGYTF.

This clonotype was observed once. The chain joins TRBV3-1 to TRBJ1-3; no clear D. This CDR3 has 13 amino acids. The V end was cut by 0 bases, the J end by 2 bases, with 2 bases between. The germline V gene has CDR1 LGHDT and CDR2 YNNKEL (reference sequence). CDR3 DNA sequence: TGTGCCAGCAGCCAAGATACTGGAAACACCATATATTTT. This translates into CASSQDTGNTIYF.

The chain couples TRBV12-3 or TRBV12-4 to TRBJ1-1, with unresolved D. The CDR3 consists of 13 residues. The V and J ends lost 4 bases and 0 bases respectively, with 6 bases between them. As DNA, the CDR3 is TGTGCCAGCAGTTACGGGTTGAACACTGAAGCTTTCTTT. Translating it yields CASSYGLNTEAFF.

This chain joins TRBV20-1 and TRBJ1-2, with D hard to call. The length of the CDR3 is 15 residues. Germline CDR1 DFQATT, CDR2 SNEGSKA (reference sequence). Trimming removed 6 bases at V and 0 bases at J, with 17 bases between. CDR3: CSATDLGSANYGYTF. For the CDR3, the DNA is TGCAGTGCCACCGATCTCGGGAGCGCTAACTATGGCTACACCTTC.

The V call is TRBV5-1, the J call TRBJ1-2, with 8 bases matching TRBD1. The V gene end was trimmed by 2 bases and the J gene end by 4 bases; junction bases not matched to a gene: 7. Germline V gene sequence: CDR1 SGHRS, CDR2 YFSETQ. This CDR3 has 15 residues. The CDR3 DNA follows: TGCGCCAGCAGCTTCGAGGGGGGGACAGGCTATGGCTACACCTTC. It specifies CASSFEGGTGYGYTF.

This chain joins TRBV6-2 or TRBV6-3 and TRBJ2-1; weak D call: TRBD1 (5 bases). This CDR3 region has 11 residues. V shed 10 bases and J shed 3 bases, with 7 bases lying between them. CDR1 and CDR2 (germline): MNHEY, SVGEGT. Here the CDR3 reads CATTVYNEQFF. CDR3 bases: TGTGCCACGACAGTCTACAATGAGCAGTTCTTC.

The chain uses TRBV7-9 and TRBJ1-5; 9 positions match TRBD1. Germline lookup yields CDR1 SEHNR and CDR2 FQNEAQ (reference sequence). This CDR3 contains 15 residues. Trimming at V came to 8 bases and at J to 7 bases, leaving 12 bases not matched to a gene. CDR3 coding DNA: TGTGCCAGCTTCTTAGGCGGACAGGGGAACCAGCCCCAGCATTTT. Its protein product is CASFLGGQGNQPQHF.

V usage is TRBV18 and J usage is TRBJ2-7; 7 bases align to TRBD1. The ends lost 0 bases at V and 7 bases at J; junction bases unmatched: 6. The CDR3 extends over 14 amino acids. Germline loops: CDR1 KGHSH, CDR2 LQKENI. The CDR3 loop is CASSPPDPGGEQYF. The CDR3, as DNA: TGTGCCAGCTCACCACCGGACCCAGGGGGAGAGCAGTACTTC.